A selection of T cell receptor beta chains follows, all from one sample in a study of blood T cells in healthy people across ages. TCRdb re-called the 5' RACE reads through MiXCR, storing one row per CDR3 protein. The sample has some 560,000 distinct CDR3 sequences; roughly a quarter are singletons. The data also belong to a second study, concerning T cells of mothers and their children.

The sample taken for sequencing was blood. Source of these receptors: a boy aged 2-9 years in good health. The CDR3 runs from the conserved cysteine through the conserved F or W. The order of the fields is D gene, CDR3 length, J gene, V gene, clone size, CDR3 DNA, CDR3 protein. A D gene is named only where the DNA matches it firmly. Rows give clone size only sometimes, using once, few, many, or a class for an expanded clone.

TRBD2,16,TRBJ2-3,TRBV27,-,TGTGCCAGCAGTTTATCGACGGGGACTAGTACAGATACGCAGTATTTT,CASSLSTGTSTDTQYF
-,12,TRBJ1-4,TRBV7-9,-,TGTGCCAGCAGCCCGCGACCCGAGGGACTGTTTTTT,CASSPRPEGLFF
-,13,TRBJ1-6,TRBV4-2,-,TGTGCCAGCAGCCAAGATCCCCGTGGACCCCTCCACTTT,CASSQDPRGPLHF
TRBD1,14,TRBJ2-3,TRBV5-1,-,TGCGCCAGCAGCAGGGACAGGGACCCAGATACACAGTATTTT,CASSRDRDPDTQYF
TRBD1,15,TRBJ2-7,TRBV15,-,TGTGCCACCAGCCGTCGAGGACAGGGGTTCAACGAGCAGTACTTC,CATSRRGQGFNEQYF
TRBD2,16,TRBJ2-5,TRBV6-1,-,TGTGCCAGCAGAGAACTAGCGGGGGGGCCTGAAGAGACCCAGTACTTC,CASRELAGGPEETQYF
TRBD2,15,TRBJ2-7,TRBV4-3,-,TGCGCCAGCAGCCAAGAACGGGAGGACGACTACGAGCAGTACTTC,CASSQEREDDYEQYF
-,13,TRBJ2-1,TRBV9,few,TGTGCCAGCAGCGTCGCGGTCAATCAAGAGCAGTTCTTC,CASSVAVNQEQFF
-,13,TRBJ2-5,TRBV3-1,-,TGTGCCAGCAGTCCCGACATCCAAGAGACCCAGTACTTC,CASSPDIQETQYF
-,15,TRBJ2-5,TRBV5-1,-,TGCGCCAGCAGCTTGAACAGCCCGAACCAAGAGACCCAGTACTTC,CASSLNSPNQETQYF
-,16,TRBJ2-4,TRBV7-2,-,TGTGCCAGCAGCTTAACATGGGGGTCTCGCGGAAACATTCAGTACTTC,CASSLTWGSRGNIQYF
TRBD2,11,TRBJ2-7,TRBV7-2,-,TGTGCCAGCGGTGTAGCGGGGGAGCAGTACTTC,CASGVAGEQYF
TRBD1,16,TRBJ2-7,TRBV7-9,few,TGTGCCAGCAGCGGCGGGACAGGGGAGCGGATCTACGAGCAGTACTTC,CASSGGTGERIYEQYF
-,13,TRBJ1-1,TRBV9,-,TGTGCCAGCAGCGTATCGGGAACCACTGAAGCTTTCTTT,CASSVSGTTEAFF
-,14,TRBJ2-3,TRBV9,many,TGTGCCAGCAGCGTAGCAGCTAGCCGAGATACGCAGTATTTT,CASSVAASRDTQYF
TRBD1,13,TRBJ2-7,TRBV14,-,TGTGCCAGCAGCCAGGGTGACAGGGGCGAGCAGTACTTC,CASSQGDRGEQYF
-,13,TRBJ2-1,TRBV27,few,TGTGCCAGCAGTTTGGCGGGGTTTCATGAGCAGTTCTTC,CASSLAGFHEQFF
TRBD1,16,TRBJ2-5,TRBV15,many,TGTGCCACCAGCAGGGCACCCCGGACAGGGGGAGAGACCCAGTACTTC,CATSRAPRTGGETQYF
-,15,TRBJ2-1,TRBV2,-,TGTGCCAGCAGTGAATTCCCCCGCTCCTACAATGAGCAGTTCTTC,CASSEFPRSYNEQFF
TRBD1,17,TRBJ2-2,TRBV5-5,few,TGTGCCAGCAGCTTGCGGTCAGGGGGCGGTAACACCGGGGAGCTGTTTTTT,CASSLRSGGGNTGELFF
-,12,TRBJ1-5,TRBV6-1,few,TGTGCCAGCAGTGAAATCAATCAGCCCCAGCATTTT,CASSEINQPQHF
-,13,TRBJ1-2,TRBV20-1,once,TGCAGTGCTACCCCAGGACAGATCTATGGCTACACCTTC,CSATPGQIYGYTF
-,14,TRBJ1-1,TRBV6-6,few,TGTGCCAGCAGTTACTTCGGGAGAGACACTGAAGCTTTCTTT,CASSYFGRDTEAFF
-,16,TRBJ1-1,TRBV10-1,-,TGCGCCAGCAGTGACCTACCGAGTGTCATGAACACTGAAGCTTTCTTT,CASSDLPSVMNTEAFF
-,12,TRBJ2-5,TRBV12-3/TRBV12-4,-,TGTGCCAGCACAGACGGACAAGAGACCCAGTACTTC,CASTDGQETQYF
-,16,TRBJ2-3,TRBV7-9,once,TGTCCCAGCAGCTTAGCGACTCCTTCACGGGGAGATACGCAGTATTTT,CPSSLATPSRGDTQYF
-,14,TRBJ2-7,TRBV5-1,few,TGCGCCGGCAGCTTGGGGACAATCTCCTACGAGCAGTACTTC,CAGSLGTISYEQYF
-,14,TRBJ2-7,TRBV10-3,-,TGTGCCATCAGTGAGTCCGGGACGGACTACGAGCAGTACTTC,CAISESGTDYEQYF
-,13,TRBJ2-3,TRBV12-3/TRBV12-4,-,TGTGCCAGCAGTTTAGATAGCGTGGATACGCAGTATTTT,CASSLDSVDTQYF
TRBD1,17,TRBJ2-7,TRBV9,-,TGTGCCAGCAGCCAAGAGGGAATCGGACAGGGGTTCTACGAGCAGTACTTC,CASSQEGIGQGFYEQYF
-,17,TRBJ1-1,TRBV9,-,TGTGCCAGCAGCGTAGGAAGAACCGTTAATAAGAACACTGAAGCTTTCTTT,CASSVGRTVNKNTEAFF
-,14,TRBJ2-3,TRBV9,-,TGTGCCAGCAGCGTCCGGGGGACCACAGATACGCAGTATTTT,CASSVRGTTDTQYF
-,16,TRBJ2-1,TRBV7-8,few,TGTGCCAGCAGCTTGCATCGGCTGAGCTCCTACAATGAGCAGTTCTTC,CASSLHRLSSYNEQFF
-,17,TRBJ2-1,TRBV11-2,-,TGTGCCAGCAGCTTAGGTTGGGGGGACTCACGAAACGGTGAGCAGTTCTTC,CASSLGWGDSRNGEQFF
TRBD1,12,TRBJ2-7,TRBV27,few,TGTGCCAGCAGTAATTCAGGGGGCGAGCAGTACTTC,CASSNSGGEQYF
-,15,TRBJ2-6,TRBV28,-,TGTGCCGGCAGTTTCCTGAACTCTGGGGCCAACGTCCTGACTTTC,CAGSFLNSGANVLTF
TRBD2,14,TRBJ2-5,TRBV5-1,-,TGCGCCAGCAGGCCCACTAGCGGCCAAGAGACCCAGTACTTC,CASRPTSGQETQYF
TRBD2,17,TRBJ2-1,TRBV27,-,TGTGCCAGTTCCCGGGAGGGACCCCCGTGGCCCTACAATGAGCAGTTCTTC,CASSREGPPWPYNEQFF
-,12,TRBJ2-7,TRBV12-3/TRBV12-4,many,TGTGCCAGCAGTTTCCGCAGGCGGGAGCAGTACTTC,CASSFRRREQYF
-,17,TRBJ2-1,TRBV9,-,TGTGCCAGCAGCGTAGAGCCCCGGGCGAGACCTACATCAGAGCAGTTCTTC,CASSVEPRARPTSEQFF